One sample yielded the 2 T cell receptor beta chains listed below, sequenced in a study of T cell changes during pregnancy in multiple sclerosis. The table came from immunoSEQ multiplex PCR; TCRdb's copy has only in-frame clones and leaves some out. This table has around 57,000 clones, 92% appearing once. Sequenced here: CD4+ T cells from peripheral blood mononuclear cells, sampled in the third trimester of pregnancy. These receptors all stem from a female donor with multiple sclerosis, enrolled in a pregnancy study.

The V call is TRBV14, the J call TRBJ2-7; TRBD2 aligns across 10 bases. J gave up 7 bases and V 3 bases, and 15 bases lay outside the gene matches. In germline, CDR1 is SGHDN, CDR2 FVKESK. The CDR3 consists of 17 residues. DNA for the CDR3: TGTGCCAGCAGCCAGTTCCGCCCGGAACTAGCGGGAAGGGAGCAGTACTTC. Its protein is CASSQFRPELAGREQYF.

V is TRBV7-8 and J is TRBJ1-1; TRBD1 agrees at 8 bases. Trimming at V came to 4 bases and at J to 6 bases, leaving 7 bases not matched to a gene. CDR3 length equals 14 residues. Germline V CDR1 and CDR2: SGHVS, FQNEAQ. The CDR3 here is CASSSGTGSSEAFF. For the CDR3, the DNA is TGTGCCAGCAGCTCCGGGACAGGCTCATCTGAAGCTTTCTTT.